This T cell receptor (beta chain) stems from a study of cytomegalovirus exposure and HLA in healthy donors. The overall study: A subsequent analysis reported that the 100 to 150 validation repertoires were produced on the same platform that had also been used for the roughly 670 first-cohort repertoires.

These donors were members of the approximately 110-subject validation cohort, a group separate from the approximately 640-subject first cohort. Comments on this clone: No antigen is known for it.

Findings of the study overall: Cytomegalovirus status was reportedly diagnosed by the classifier with high sensitivity and specificity.

This CDR3 comprises 15 residues. V was pared by 2 bases and J by 1 base, with 4 bases of the junction left unmatched. Per germline, CDR1 SGHNT and CDR2 YYREEE (reference sequence). Using immunoSEQ multiplex PCR, the repertoire was profiled, and TCRdb retains in-frame clones only, with some absent. This repertoire shows 150,000 to 200,000 clones, about 90% found once; its top ten account for approximately 3%. The chain combines TRBV5-4 with TRBJ2-3; 7 bases match TRBD2. Sequencing was done on a sample of PBMCs. This clonotype was sampled from a woman aged 18-29 years in good health and CMV-seropositive. The CDR3 region is CASSLAGIGTDTQYF. The CDR3 nucleotides read TGTGCCAGCAGCTTAGCGGGAATAGGCACAGATACGCAGTATTTT.